The 18 T cell receptor beta chains reported below all come from one sample, sequenced in a study of cytomegalovirus exposure and HLA in healthy donors. Primers for the PCR totalled 60 Vbeta and 13 Jbeta. The protocol was immunoSEQ multiplex PCR, while the TCRdb copy is restricted to in-frame clones and leaves out a portion. The top ten clones hold over 4.5% of a sample with around 130,000 clones, roughly four fifths of them seen once. Input material: PBMCs. These receptors were collected from a woman aged 40 to 50 in good health and CMV-seropositive.

The V call is TRBV7-8, the J call TRBJ2-3; 9 nucleotides match TRBD2. V lost 5 bases, J lost 2 bases, and 8 bases stayed unmatched. CDR1 is SGHVS, CDR2 FQNEAQ, per germline. CDR3 length: 16 amino acids. This chain's CDR3 is CASSTRLAAITDTQYF. CDR3 bases: TGTGCCAGCAGCACCCGACTAGCGGCAATCACAGATACGCAGTATTTT.

V gene TRBV7-3 combines with J gene TRBJ2-3; D may be TRBD2 (6 bases). Trimming took off 3 bases at V and 2 bases at J, with 12 bases between the two ends. Germline-derived CDR1 and CDR2 are SGHTA and FQGTGA. The CDR3 totals 15 residues. The CDR3 coding sequence is TGTGCCAGCAGCTTGGGCGTAGCGGCCACAGATACGCAGTATTTT. This codes for CASSLGVAATDTQYF.

V is TRBV5-6 and J is TRBJ1-1; 10 bases are a match to TRBD1. CDR3 length equals 15 residues. Germline CDR1 SGHDT, CDR2 YYEEEE. Trimming at V came to 3 bases and at J to 4 bases, leaving 6 bases not matched to a gene. CDR3 in amino acids: CASSWTGQGITEAFF. The CDR3 nucleotides read TGTGCCAGCAGCTGGACGGGACAGGGGATCACTGAAGCTTTCTTT.

This rearrangement joins TRBV25-1 to TRBJ2-1, with 11 bases fitting TRBD2. The CDR3 covers 15 residues. The V gene end was trimmed by 2 bases and the J gene end by 8 bases; junction bases not matched to a gene: 5. Looked up from germline, CDR1 is MGHDK and CDR2 is SYGVNS. The CDR3 sequence: CASSEGLAGGYEQFF. In DNA, the CDR3 is TGTGCCAGCAGTGAAGGCCTAGCGGGAGGCTATGAGCAGTTCTTC.

J is TRBJ2-5 and V is TRBV9, with D maybe TRBD1 (5 bases). CDR3 size: 15 residues. Germline V gene lookup returns CDR1 SGDLS and CDR2 YYNGEE. The ends were cut back, 4 bases at V and 3 bases at J, with 16 bases in the middle. The chain's CDR3 is CASSISGLGKETQYF. In DNA form, the CDR3 reads TGTGCCAGCAGCATTTCAGGGTTAGGCAAAGAGACCCAGTACTTC.

This clone was counted a few times. In DNA form, the CDR3 reads TGTGCCAGCAGTCCTTTCTTTGCGAGCTCCTACGAGCAGTACTTC. Translating it yields CASSPFFASSYEQYF. The V and J genes are TRBV6-1 and TRBJ2-7; D not resolved. V was trimmed by 5 bases and J by 0 bases, leaving 14 bases between them. The CDR3 is 15 residues long. Germline V gene sequence: CDR1 MNHNS, CDR2 SASEGT.

J is TRBJ1-5 and V is TRBV29-1, with TRBD1 identical over 7 bases. The ends lost 6 bases at V and 7 bases at J; junction bases unmatched: 9. This CDR3 contains 13 residues. Germline V gene sequence: CDR1 SQVTM, CDR2 ANQGSEA. CDR3 DNA: TGCAGCGTGCTTGACAGGGTGGACCAGCCCCAGCATTTT. The encoded protein is CSVLDRVDQPQHF.

This clone was counted between two and nine times. V usage is TRBV6-6 and J usage is TRBJ1-1; D remains unclear. The CDR3 totals 13 residues. Germline CDR1 reads MNHNY; CDR2 reads SVGAGI (reference sequence). V lost 4 bases to trimming and J lost 0 bases, with 6 bases between them. The CDR3, as DNA: TGTGCCAGCAGTTTGAGCATGAACACTGAAGCTTTCTTT. Protein product: CASSLSMNTEAFF.

The chain uses TRBV5-1 and TRBJ1-2; maybe TRBD1 (6 bases). Germline V gene sequence: CDR1 SGHRS, CDR2 YFSETQ. The CDR3 length is 14 residues. V lost 4 bases and J 6 bases, leaving 16 bases between the germline ends. The CDR3 spells CASSLVQGRDGYTF. The CDR3, as DNA: TGCGCCAGCAGCCTCGTGCAGGGGAGAGATGGCTACACCTTC.

This clone has only one observation. The J gene is TRBJ2-7, the V gene TRBV5-6; D may be TRBD2 (5 bases). The V end lost 4 bases, the J end lost 2 bases, and 13 bases lay between the germline ends. There are 14 residues in the CDR3. Germline CDR1 reads SGHDT; CDR2 reads YYEEEE. The CDR3 DNA reads as TGTGCCAGCAGCCGGGGTGTGGAGACCTACGAGCAGTACTTC. As protein: CASSRGVETYEQYF.

The chain recombines TRBV5-1 with TRBJ2-1; D remains ambiguous. V was clipped by 3 bases and J by 7 bases, with 17 bases between them. The CDR3 has 15 residues. Germline V gene data show CDR1 as SGHRS and CDR2 as YFSETQ. The CDR3 coding sequence is TGCGCCAGCAGCTATACCCTAGGCCCCCCTAATGAGCAGTTCTTC. Protein sequence: CASSYTLGPPNEQFF.

The genes are TRBV18 and TRBJ2-2; a possible D gene is TRBD2 (6 bases). Between the trimmed V and J ends, which lost 6 bases and 2 bases, there was a span of 13 bases. CDR1 KGHSH and CDR2 LQKENI come from the germline V gene. The CDR3 spans 15 residues. CDR3 sequence (DNA): TGTGCCAGCTCCCCGTCCGGGGGAAACACCGGGGAGCTGTTTTTT. Encoded protein: CASSPSGGNTGELFF. The variable domain in full, with the rest retrieved from reference TRBV18 and TRBJ2-2, is NAGVMQNPRHLVRRRGQEARLRCSPMKGHSHVYWYRQLPEEGLKFMVYLQKENIIDESGMPKERFSAEFPKEGPSILRIQQVVRGDSAAYFCASSPSGGNTGELFFGEGSRLTVL.

The chain couples TRBV27 to TRBJ2-1; TRBD2 might be the D (5 bases). This CDR3 has 15 residues. CDR1 is MNHEY and CDR2 is SMNVEV in the germline V gene (reference sequence). Trimming cost V 3 bases and J 6 bases, with 15 bases left between them. The CDR3 loop reads CASSFVPPSSNEQFF. The CDR3 DNA is TGTGCCAGCAGTTTTGTGCCCCCTAGCAGCAATGAGCAGTTCTTC.

This chain joins TRBV5-6 and TRBJ1-2; D unclear. Germline values: CDR1 SGHDT, CDR2 YYEEEE. This CDR3 has 12 residues. Trimming removed 4 bases from V and 3 bases from J, with 7 bases in between. CDR3 region: CASSPGDYGYTF. The CDR3 DNA reads TGTGCCAGCAGCCCGGGAGACTATGGCTACACCTTC. Looking up the rest from reference TRBV5-6 and TRBJ1-2 gives the full variable domain: DAGVTQSPTHLIKTRGQQVTLRCSPKSGHDTVSWYQQALGQGPQFIFQYYEEEERQRGNFPDRFSGHQFPNYSSELNVNALLLGDSALYLCASSPGDYGYTFGSGTRLTVV.

The genes are TRBV2 and TRBJ2-5; possible D gene TRBD2, 5 bases. Between the trimmed V and J ends, which lost 6 bases and 1 base, there was a span of 15 bases. The CDR3 has 15 residues. In germline, CDR1 is SNHLY, CDR2 FYNNEI. CDR3 coding DNA: TGTGCCAGCAGAGTGCGGTCGGGGAGCCAAGAGACCCAGTACTTC. It specifies CASRVRSGSQETQYF.

This clone was detected only once. The chain recombines TRBV27 with TRBJ2-3; D is ambiguous. Between the trimmed V and J ends, which lost 8 bases and 1 base, there was a span of 10 bases. CDR1 MNHEY and CDR2 SMNVEV come from the germline V gene (reference sequence). The CDR3 consists of 13 residues. CDR3 in amino acids: CASRVTGTDTQYF. The CDR3 nucleotides are TGTGCCAGCCGGGTTACCGGCACAGATACGCAGTATTTT.

This chain joins TRBV5-4 and TRBJ2-3, with 10 positions matching TRBD2. The V gene's germline CDR1 is SGHNT and CDR2 YYREEE (reference sequence). This CDR3 has 16 amino acids. V gave up 4 bases and J gave up 4 bases; unmatched junction bases: 9. The CDR3 DNA is TGTGCCAGCAGCACCGGGAGCGGGGGGGCCGCAGATACGCAGTATTTT. Encoded protein: CASSTGSGGAADTQYF. The variable domain in full, with the rest retrieved from reference TRBV5-4 and TRBJ2-3, is ETGVTQSPTHLIKTRGQQVTLRCSSQSGHNTVSWYQQALGQGPQFIFQYYREEENGRGNFPPRFSGLQFPNYSSELNVNALELDDSALYLCASSTGSGGAADTQYFGPGTRLTVL.

CDR3 in DNA: TGTGCCAGCAGCTTAGGGGCTTCGGGATTCCAGCCCCAGCATTTT. Its translation: CASSLGASGFQPQHF. V gene TRBV7-9 combines with J gene TRBJ1-5; D remains unclear. Germline CDR1 and CDR2: SEHNR and FQNEAQ (reference sequence). V was pared by 1 base and J by 7 bases, with 14 bases between. The CDR3 is 15 amino acids.